This passage covers 30 T cell receptor beta chains from one sample sequenced in a study of T cells in Graves' hyperthyroidism and ophthalmopathy. Amplification of TCR beta CDR3 regions was performed using RNA transcripts as template. A set of HTBI primers served as the primers for a first-round RT-PCR of the TCR CDR3. TCRdb reprocessed the multiplex PCR reads via MiXCR and lists one record per CDR3 protein. The data show about 400,000 distinct CDR3 sequences, with around 16% seen just once and over 12% held by the top ten. The sequencing sample was made of blood. The receptor set was obtained from a woman in her late teens or twenties with Graves' hyperthyroidism.

This clonotype occurred many times. J is TRBJ2-1 and V is TRBV20-1; perhaps D is TRBD1 or TRBD2 (6 bases each). Trimming stripped 0 bases from V and 0 bases from J, with 9 bases between. The CDR3 has 15 residues. CDR1 DFQATT and CDR2 SNEGSKA come from the germline V gene (reference sequence). CDR3 coding DNA: TGCAGTGCTAGAGAAGGGGGGAGCTCCTACAATGAGCAGTTCTTC. It yields the protein CSAREGGSSYNEQFF.

In its sample, this clonotype was seen a few times. The chain joins TRBV4-3 to TRBJ2-2; D possibly corresponds to TRBD1 (5 bases). This CDR3 has 15 amino acids. CDR1 is LGHNA, CDR2 YSLEER, per germline. V was pared by 0 bases and J by 2 bases, with 7 bases between. The CDR3 loop is CASSQDGQNTGELFF. CDR3 DNA: TGCGCCAGCAGCCAAGACGGACAAAACACCGGGGAGCTGTTTTTT.

This clonotype was detected many times. The chain uses TRBV7-2 and TRBJ2-7; D not certain. CDR1 and CDR2 (germline): SGHTA, FQGNSA. V lost 5 bases, J lost 0 bases, and 8 bases lay in between. CDR3 size: 13 residues. DNA for the CDR3: TGTGCCAGCAGCCCGAGGAGCTCCTACGAGCAGTACTTC. Residues: CASSPRSSYEQYF.

This clonotype was found once. A read error may account for a junction end that differs from germline. V is TRBV9 and J is TRBJ1-2, with TRBD1 matching 9 bases. This CDR3 region has 16 residues. Per germline, CDR1 SGDLS and CDR2 YYNGEE. The CDR3 nucleotides are TGTGCCAGCAGCGTAAGCCCCAGGACAGGGGCTGATGGCTACGCCTTC. Residues: CASSVSPRTGADGYAF.

The chain carries TRBV12-3 or TRBV12-4 and TRBJ1-5; D unclear. V was pared by 6 bases and J by 3 bases, with 6 bases between. The CDR3 consists of 12 residues. The CDR3 sequence is CASSWDNQPQHF. In DNA, the CDR3 is TGTGCCAGCAGCTGGGACAATCAGCCCCAGCATTTT.

Concerning this clonotype: The junction differs from germline at one of its ends, possibly a read error. V usage is TRBV24-1 and J usage is TRBJ2-1, with D possibly TRBD2 on 5 matching bases. The CDR3 sequence is 16 residues long. In germline, CDR1 is KGHDR, CDR2 SFDVKD. The CDR3: CATSDLAAEDYNEQFF. CDR3 coding DNA: TGTGCTACCAGTGATTTGGCGGCGGAGGATTACAATGAGCAGTTCTTC.

The gene calls are TRBV20-1 and TRBJ1-2, with D maybe TRBD1 (6 bases). From germline, CDR1 is DFQATT and CDR2 SNEGSKA (reference sequence). V lost 4 bases to trimming and J lost 2 bases, with 8 bases between them. CDR3 length equals 12 residues. CDR3 region: CSATDRNYGYTF. CDR3 sequence (DNA): TGCAGTGCTACAGACAGGAACTATGGCTACACCTTC.

Many counts were recorded for this clonotype. The genes are TRBV6-1 and TRBJ2-7; TRBD2 matches at 12 bases. The J segment lost 3 bases and the V segment lost 7 bases, leaving 4 bases of the junction unmatched. Germline CDR1 MNHNS, CDR2 SASEGT. This CDR3 contains 14 residues. The chain's CDR3 is CASKTGLAGYEQYF. Here the CDR3 DNA reads TGTGCCAGCAAAACGGGACTAGCGGGCTACGAGCAGTACTTC.

This clonotype was detected many times. The chain combines TRBV18 with TRBJ2-6; no reliable D call. Germline V CDR1 and CDR2: KGHSH, LQKENI. The CDR3 loop spans 14 amino acids. V gave up 6 bases and J gave up 0 bases, with 6 bases separating them. This CDR3 reads CASSRSSGANVLTF. The CDR3 coding sequence is TGTGCCAGCTCGCGTAGCTCTGGGGCCAACGTCCTGACTTTC.

There are many counts of this clonotype. The rearrangement joins TRBV20-1 to TRBJ2-1; D unclear. CDR1 and CDR2 (germline): DFQATT, SNEGSKA (reference sequence). CDR3 size: 13 residues. Between the trimmed V and J ends, which lost 3 bases and 2 bases, there was a span of 8 bases. CDR3 sequence: CSASRSAYNEQFF. DNA for the CDR3: TGCAGTGCTAGCCGGTCAGCCTACAATGAGCAGTTCTTC.

This clonotype was seen many times. V is TRBV11-2 and J is TRBJ2-7, with D possibly being TRBD1 (7 bases). Germline CDR1 reads SGHAT; CDR2 reads FQNNGV. This CDR3 has 16 amino acids. The germline V and J ends were trimmed by 0 bases and 0 bases, with 12 bases remaining between them. The CDR3 region has the DNA TGTGCCAGCAGCTTAGAGGCCAGGGGGGTCTCCTACGAGCAGTACTTC. Translated: CASSLEARGVSYEQYF.

This clonotype was observed a handful of times. This chain links TRBV12-3 or TRBV12-4 with TRBJ1-5, with D possibly being TRBD1 (5 bases). Trimming left V 3 bases short and J 6 bases short, with 15 bases between. The CDR3 runs to 15 residues. The DNA of the CDR3 is TGTGCCAGCAGTTTTGGGCAGGGCAGCCCTCAGCCCCAGCATTTT. Translating gives CASSFGQGSPQPQHF.

V usage is TRBV7-2 and J usage is TRBJ2-5, with 8 bases lining up with TRBD2. Germline V gene data show CDR1 as SGHTA and CDR2 as FQGNSA. The CDR3 contains 15 residues. V was pared by 3 bases and J by 3 bases, with 6 bases of the junction left unmatched. The CDR3 DNA reads as TGTGCCAGCAGCTTTCCGGGGGGGCCGGAAGAGACCCAGTACTTC. It translates to CASSFPGGPEETQYF.

This clonotype has ten or more counts. The chain combines TRBV24-1 with TRBJ1-1, with TRBD1 identical over 7 bases. CDR1 is KGHDR and CDR2 is SFDVKD in the germline V gene. J was trimmed by 1 base and V by 3 bases; bases with no gene match: 4. The CDR3 extends over 15 amino acids. CDR3 in DNA: TGTGCCACCAGTGATCCGACAGGGCCGAACACTGAAGCTTTCTTT. Its protein is CATSDPTGPNTEAFF.

This clonotype was seen a handful of times. CDR3: CASSSGQGNGEQYF. The CDR3 DNA reads TGTGCCAGCAGCTCGGGACAGGGGAATGGGGAGCAGTACTTC. This chain joins TRBV7-9 and TRBJ2-7, with 10 bases matching TRBD1. Germline CDR1 is SEHNR and CDR2 is FQNEAQ (reference sequence). The CDR3 is 14 residues long. Trimming took 4 bases from V and 7 from J; bases not matched to a gene: 7.

For the CDR3, the DNA is TGTGCCAGCAGCTTTAGGGGGAGAAATGAGCAGTACTTC. This sequence encodes CASSFRGRNEQYF. The chain links TRBV11-2 to TRBJ2-1, with TRBD1 as a possible D gene (6 bases). TRBJ2-7 matches the DNA end more closely, so the J call is doubtful. The CDR3 runs 13 residues. Germline assignment: CDR1 SGHAT and CDR2 FQNNGV.

This clonotype was found many times. The chain is built from TRBV19 and TRBJ1-1; D unresolved. Per germline, CDR1 LNHDA and CDR2 SQIVND (reference sequence). Between the trimmed V and J ends, which lost 3 bases and 1 base, there was a span of 9 bases. The CDR3 spans 14 residues. CDR3: CASSIGSANTEAFF. The CDR3 DNA sequence: TGTGCCAGTAGTATTGGGTCTGCGAACACTGAAGCTTTCTTT.

The chain carries TRBV14 and TRBJ2-5; D gene ambiguous. The CDR3 contains 13 residues. The germline V and J ends were trimmed by 5 bases and 7 bases, with 14 bases remaining between them. Germline V CDR1 and CDR2: SGHDN, FVKESK. The CDR3 loop is CASSSQDGMTQYF. CDR3 DNA: TGTGCCAGCAGCTCTCAGGACGGCATGACCCAGTACTTC.

V is TRBV19 and J is TRBJ1-1, with D perhaps TRBD1 (5 bases). Trimming stripped 4 bases from V and 4 bases from J, with 13 bases between. In germline, CDR1 is LNHDA, CDR2 SQIVND (reference sequence). This CDR3 comprises 14 residues. The CDR3 DNA reads as TGTGCCAGTAGTAGGCGGGGGATCGGCACTGAAGCTTTCTTT. This codes for CASSRRGIGTEAFF.

This clonotype was seen repeatedly, ten times or more. The chain recombines TRBV20-1 with TRBJ2-3, with 11 bases lining up with TRBD2. J was trimmed by 6 bases and V by 6 bases; bases with no gene match: 8. Germline V gives CDR1 DFQATT, CDR2 SNEGSKA (reference sequence). The CDR3 length is 14 residues. In nucleotides, the CDR3 is TGCAGTGCACCTAGCGGGGGGCCACGTGATACGCAGTATTTT. This encodes CSAPSGGPRDTQYF.

This clonotype was recorded at least ten times. The rearrangement links TRBV11-2 to TRBJ2-7; 9 nucleotides align to TRBD2. With V trimmed by 4 bases and J by 4 bases, 8 bases remained unmatched. This CDR3 contains 15 residues. The germline CDR1 and CDR2 sequences are SGHAT and FQNNGV. DNA of the CDR3: TGTGCCAGCAGCTCCGGGACTAGCTATTTATACGAGCAGTACTTC. It yields the protein CASSSGTSYLYEQYF.

V is TRBV7-9 and J is TRBJ2-7, with unresolved D. Trimming cost V 5 bases and J 6 bases, with 35 bases left between them. The germline V gene encodes CDR1 SEHNR and CDR2 FQNEAQ (reference sequence). The CDR3 totals 20 residues. This CDR3 reads CASSPPEGPSSFTLPPEQYF. As DNA, the CDR3 is TGTGCCAGCAGCCCCCCCGAAGGACCCTCATCTTTCACACTACCTCCCGAGCAGTACTTC.

This chain links TRBV19 with TRBJ1-5; D might be TRBD1 (5 bases). This CDR3 has 13 amino acids. V was shortened by 7 bases and J by 5 bases, with 12 bases between the two germline ends. The germline gives CDR1 LNHDA, CDR2 SQIVND (reference sequence). The CDR3 DNA reads TGTGCCAGTACCTCTGGGACCTATCAGCCCCAGCATTTT. It translates to CASTSGTYQPQHF.

This clonotype has at least ten counts. The chain couples TRBV11-1 to TRBJ2-5, with TRBD2 matching over 14 bases. Trimming took 7 bases from V and 1 from J; bases not matched to a gene: 5. CDR3 length: 16 residues. Germline V gene sequence: CDR1 SGHAT, CDR2 FQDESV (reference sequence). CDR3 loop: CASKGTSGRFQETQYF. The CDR3 nucleotides are TGTGCCAGCAAAGGGACTAGCGGGAGATTCCAAGAGACCCAGTACTTC.

Only a few counts were recorded for this clonotype. The chain uses TRBV5-8 and TRBJ2-1, with D possibly TRBD1 on 5 matching bases. CDR1 and CDR2 from the germline V gene are SGHTS and YDEGEE. This CDR3 has 16 amino acids. V lost 4 bases to trimming and J lost 9 bases, with 23 bases between them. CDR3 in DNA: TGTGCCAGCAGCAGCATCAGGGATGCGTTAACGGGTGAGCAGTTCTTC. This gives the protein CASSSIRDALTGEQFF.

This clonotype was seen at least ten times. This chain links TRBV11-3 with TRBJ2-1; D uncertain. Trimming shortened V by 1 base and J by 6 bases, and 10 bases separated the two germline ends. Germline V CDR1 and CDR2: SGHNT, YENEEA. CDR3 size: 14 residues. CDR3 coding DNA: TGTGCCAGCAGCTTAGGAGGTCAGGTCAATGAGCAGTTCTTC. It is translated as CASSLGGQVNEQFF.

The chain carries TRBV12-3 or TRBV12-4 and TRBJ1-2, with a possible D match to TRBD1 (6 bases). The CDR3 sequence is 13 residues long. Trimming cost V 5 bases and J 3 bases, with 10 bases left between them. CDR3 DNA sequence: TGTGCCAGCAGTCCGGACAGTTACTATGGCTACACCTTC. This sequence encodes CASSPDSYYGYTF.

This clonotype was seen a handful of times. The V gene is TRBV29-1, the J gene TRBJ2-7, with D perhaps matching TRBD1 or TRBD2 (6 bases each). Trimming pared 0 bases from V and 2 bases from J, leaving 17 bases between. CDR3 length equals 16 residues. Germline V CDR1 and CDR2: SQVTM, ANQGSEA. For the CDR3, the DNA is TGCAGCGTTGAAGAGCGGGTAGGAGGGGGTCCCTACGAGCAGTACTTC. Protein: CSVEERVGGGPYEQYF.

There are many counts of this clonotype. The V and J genes are TRBV11-3 and TRBJ2-1; D assignment may be TRBD1 or TRBD2 (5 bases each). CDR3 length: 16 residues. From germline, CDR1 is SGHNT and CDR2 YENEEA. V was pared by 4 bases and J by 6 bases, with 19 bases between. CDR3 coding DNA: TGTGCCAGCAGCTCAGACCGGGGCAGGGATCCCAATGAGCAGTTCTTC. This codes for CASSSDRGRDPNEQFF.

This clonotype was counted many times. The rearrangement uses TRBV20-1 and TRBJ1-6; possible D gene TRBD1, 6 bases. Germline assignment: CDR1 DFQATT and CDR2 SNEGSKA (reference sequence). The ends were cut back, 0 bases at V and 1 base at J, with 7 bases in the middle. This CDR3 spans 15 amino acids. Written as DNA, the CDR3 is TGCAGTGCTAGAGAGGGGACATCCTATAATTCACCCCTCCACTTT. It translates to CSAREGTSYNSPLHF.